These T cell receptor beta chains were read from a single sample in a study of blood T cell repertoires in COVID-19. Data came from immunoSEQ multiplex PCR; TCRdb stores just in-frame clones and leaves some out. The sample yields 75,000 to 85,000 clones, 88% seen once. Sequenced: peripheral blood. These receptors were taken from a human donor in a cohort sampled during active COVID-19. The CDR3 runs from the conserved cysteine through the conserved F or W. Each record gives: V gene, D gene, J gene, clone size, CDR3 protein, CDR3 DNA. The D gene is left open where the match is weak. Clone size is not always given. Where it is, it says once, few, many or a class for expanded clones.

>TRBV11-3|TRBD1|TRBJ1-1|-
CASSIDRGTTEAFF
TGTGCCAGCAGCATTGACAGGGGTACCACTGAAGCTTTCTTT
>TRBV7-2|TRBD2|TRBJ2-5|-
CASRRTRAGGPGETQYF
TGTGCCAGCAGACGAACACGGGCGGGAGGGCCGGGGGAGACCCAGTACTTC
>TRBV28|-|TRBJ1-1|-
CASRLQGSGNTEAFF
TGTGCCAGCAGGCTACAGGGCTCAGGGAACACTGAAGCTTTCTTT
>TRBV27|-|TRBJ2-3|-
CASGFMTSTDTQYF
TGTGCTTCGGGTTTTATGACGAGTACAGATACGCAGTATTTT
>TRBV5-6|TRBD2|TRBJ2-7|-
CASSLGGGTVEQYF
TGTGCCAGCAGCTTGGGGGGAGGGACCGTCGAGCAGTACTTC
>TRBV7-3|-|TRBJ2-1|-
CASSLLGGSYNEQFF
TGTGCCAGCAGCTTACTCGGGGGCTCCTACAATGAGCAGTTCTTC
>TRBV7-3|TRBD2|TRBJ2-3|-
CASSDGRGGPADTQYF
TGTGCCAGCAGCGACGGCCGGGGGGGCCCCGCAGATACGCAGTATTTT
>TRBV7-8|TRBD2|TRBJ2-3|-
CASSLISGGADRTQYF
TGTGCCAGCAGCTTAATTAGCGGGGGGGCCGATCGGACGCAGTATTTT
>TRBV29-1|TRBD1|TRBJ2-1|-
CSVDTGVHEQFF
TGCAGCGTAGACACAGGGGTCCATGAGCAGTTCTTC
>TRBV11-3|-|TRBJ2-7|once
CASSSPGNEQYF
TGTGCCAGCAGCTCCCCAGGGAACGAGCAGTACTTC
>TRBV10-3|TRBD1|TRBJ1-5|-
CAISEMTGGSQPQHF
TGTGCCATCAGTGAGATGACAGGGGGCAGTCAGCCCCAGCATTTT
>TRBV6-5|-|TRBJ2-1|few
CASSYAGEQFF
TGTGCCAGCAGTTACGCGGGTGAGCAGTTCTTC
>TRBV5-5|-|TRBJ2-3|-
CASNPQLDTQYF
TGTGCCAGCAACCCCCAGTTAGATACGCAGTATTTT
>TRBV6-5|-|TRBJ2-7|-
CASKRGQEYEQYF
TGTGCCAGCAAAAGGGGCCAAGAATACGAGCAGTACTTC
>TRBV28|-|TRBJ1-3|-
CASSFPQGNTIYF
TGTGCCAGCAGTTTCCCACAGGGAAACACCATATATTTT
>TRBV18|-|TRBJ1-1|-
CASSPPNMNTEAFF
TGTGCCAGCTCACCACCTAATATGAACACTGAAGCTTTCTTT
>TRBV7-8|-|TRBJ1-3|once
CASRRGRLADSSSGNTIYF
TGTGCCAGCAGAAGAGGGCGTCTTGCGGACAGCAGCTCTGGAAACACCATATATTTT
>TRBV9|TRBD2|TRBJ2-7|-
CASSVGVAGSYEQYF
TGTGCCAGCAGCGTAGGGGTAGCGGGATCCTACGAGCAGTACTTC
>TRBV3-1/TRBV3-2|-|TRBJ2-3|-
CASSQDPGGTDTQYF
TGTGCCAGCAGCCAAGATCCGGGAGGCACAGATACGCAGTATTTT
>TRBV18|TRBD1|TRBJ1-3|-
CASSVLGQLNTIYF
TGTGCCAGCTCAGTACTGGGACAGCTAAACACCATATATTTT
>TRBV9|-|TRBJ2-1|-
CASSVLPGSYNEQFF
TGTGCCAGCAGCGTATTACCAGGTAGCTACAATGAGCAGTTCTTC
>TRBV10-3|-|TRBJ1-1|-
CAISESSDTEAFF
TGTGCCATCAGTGAGTCGTCGGACACTGAAGCTTTCTTT
>TRBV6-1|TRBD1|TRBJ2-1|-
CASSGRDRGRGSIYNEQFF
TGTGCCAGCAGTGGCCGGGACAGGGGGCGAGGGAGTATCTACAATGAGCAGTTCTTC
>TRBV5-4|TRBD1|TRBJ2-7|-
CASSRTGTGGTEQYF
TGTGCCAGCAGTAGGACCGGGACAGGGGGTACCGAGCAGTACTTC
>TRBV10-3|-|TRBJ1-1|-
CAIMAHTNTEAFF
TGTGCCATCATGGCACACACGAACACTGAAGCTTTCTTT
>TRBV2|TRBD1|TRBJ2-3|-
CASTRGRKSTDTQYF
TGTGCCAGCACCAGGGGGCGGAAAAGCACAGATACGCAGTATTTT
>TRBV30|-|TRBJ2-5|-
CAWRQWYQETQYF
TGTGCCTGGAGGCAGTGGTACCAAGAGACCCAGTACTTC
>TRBV6-2/TRBV6-3|-|TRBJ1-5|-
CASSDTDQPQHF
TGTGCCAGCAGTGACACCGATCAGCCCCAGCATTTT
>TRBV25-1|-|TRBJ1-2|-
CASSERGDTFYGYTF
TGTGCCAGCAGTGAAAGAGGGGACACCTTCTATGGCTACACCTTC
>TRBV5-4|TRBD2|TRBJ2-3|-
CASSWTSGGIHSTDTQYF
TGTGCCAGCAGCTGGACTAGCGGGGGGATCCACAGCACAGATACGCAGTATTTT
>TRBV7-3|-|TRBJ2-1|-
CASSLRADSSYNEQFF
TGTGCCAGCAGCTTACGAGCTGATAGCTCCTACAATGAGCAGTTCTTC
>TRBV18|TRBD1|TRBJ2-7|-
CASSLGQGAYEQYF
TGTGCCAGCTCCCTGGGACAGGGGGCCTACGAGCAGTACTTC
>TRBV6-5|TRBD1|TRBJ2-5|-
CASTGQRGQQETQYF
TGTGCCAGCACCGGCCAAAGGGGACAGCAAGAGACCCAGTACTTC
>TRBV5-1|-|TRBJ1-1|-
CASSLEPTVTEAFF
TGCGCCAGCAGCTTGGAACCAACAGTCACTGAAGCTTTCTTT
>TRBV9|-|TRBJ2-2|-
CASSVVMGHGELFF
TGTGCCAGCAGCGTAGTTATGGGGCACGGGGAGCTGTTTTTT
>TRBV20-1|-|TRBJ2-1|-
CSASSPPRLEQFF
TGCAGTGCTAGTTCCCCTCCGCGTCTCGAGCAGTTCTTC